This TCR beta chain was found in a study of OX40 agonist ivuxolimab in advanced cancers. Study results and caveats: Within 6 weeks, CD4+ and CD8+ blood T cells expanded clonally at 0.1 to 3.0 mg/kg. Compared with others, partial responders at 0.1-3.0 mg/kg displayed clonal expansion among the lowest.

On this clone: What it recognizes is unknown.

This CDR3 has 16 amino acids. Germline V gene data show CDR1 as SGHDT and CDR2 as YYEEEE. The V gene end was trimmed by 3 bases and the J gene end by 5 bases; junction bases not matched to a gene: 7. Data came from immunoSEQ multiplex PCR; TCRdb stores just in-frame clones and leaves some out. The sample lists about 46,000 clones; 65% to 85% were seen once. The sample in question was CD4+ or CD8+ T cells sorted from blood, obtained in a trial of the OX40 agonist ivuxolimab. The clonotype comes from an adult with an advanced solid tumor such as melanoma, head and neck, liver or kidney cancer. This chain links TRBV5-6 with TRBJ2-3, with TRBD2 matching over 12 bases. The CDR3 is CASSSPSGGAQDTQYF. As DNA, the CDR3 is TGTGCCAGCAGCTCCCCTAGCGGGGGGGCCCAAGATACGCAGTATTTT.